The rows below give T cell receptor beta chains drawn from one sample of a study of T cell responses to AZD1222 COVID-19 vaccine. Generated by immunoSEQ multiplex PCR, the TCRdb table keeps only in-frame clones and is missing some. The sample carries about 140,000 clones, just over 90% recorded once. Sequenced material: peripheral blood, taken 28 days after the second AZD1222 dose. The receptors originated from an adult who received the AZD1222 COVID-19 vaccine. CDR3s include the opening cysteine and the closing phenylalanine or tryptophan. The order of the fields is clone size, D gene, V gene, J gene, CDR3 protein, CDR3 DNA. The D gene is left open where the match is weak. Expanded clones are given a class, and other clones once, few, many or no size at all.

size: NA
D: NA
V: TRBV30
J: TRBJ2-7
CDR3: CAWSVRSAASYEQYF
DNA: TGTGCCTGGAGTGTACGTAGCGCCGCTTCCTACGAGCAGTACTTC

size: NA
D: TRBD2
V: TRBV7-3
J: TRBJ2-3
CDR3: CASSLIAGGLDTQYF
DNA: TGTGCCAGCAGCTTAATAGCGGGGGGGCTGGATACGCAGTATTTT

size: NA
D: NA
V: TRBV12-5
J: TRBJ1-1
CDR3: CASGPPLSTEAFF
DNA: TGTGCTAGTGGTCCCCCTTTGAGCACTGAAGCTTTCTTT

size: NA
D: NA
V: TRBV18
J: TRBJ1-5
CDR3: CASSLTLVEGINQPQHF
DNA: TGTGCCAGCTCACTAACACTCGTGGAGGGTATCAATCAGCCCCAGCATTTT

size: NA
D: TRBD1
V: TRBV7-9
J: TRBJ1-6
CDR3: CASSPKGGAYYNSPLHF
DNA: TGTGCCAGCAGCCCCAAAGGGGGCGCCTACTATAATTCACCCCTCCACTTT

size: NA
D: NA
V: TRBV21-1
J: TRBJ2-3
CDR3: CASSKQGGTRVGDTQYF
DNA: TGTGCCAGCAGCAAACAAGGCGGGACTAGGGTGGGAGATACGCAGTATTTT

size: NA
D: NA
V: TRBV5-5
J: TRBJ2-3
CDR3: CASLTGTDTQYF
DNA: TGTGCCAGCCTCACAGGGACGGATACGCAGTATTTT

size: NA
D: NA
V: TRBV30
J: TRBJ2-7
CDR3: CAWSVRDGEQYF
DNA: TGTGCCTGGAGTGTACGGGATGGGGAGCAGTACTTC

size: NA
D: NA
V: TRBV9
J: TRBJ1-1
CDR3: CASSVGTLNTEAFF
DNA: TGTGCCAGCAGCGTAGGGACACTCAACACTGAAGCTTTCTTT

size: NA
D: NA
V: TRBV6-5
J: TRBJ1-2
CDR3: CASSYTKGVSYGYTF
DNA: TGTGCCAGCAGTTACACGAAAGGGGTGAGCTATGGCTACACCTTC

size: NA
D: NA
V: TRBV12-5
J: TRBJ1-6
CDR3: CASGYNPGANSPLHF
DNA: TGTGCTAGTGGTTATAACCCTGGGGCTAATTCACCCCTCCACTTT

size: NA
D: TRBD2
V: TRBV7-2
J: TRBJ2-7
CDR3: CASSAAGGTAYEQYF
DNA: TGTGCCAGCAGCGCGGCGGGAGGGACAGCCTACGAGCAGTACTTC

size: NA
D: TRBD2
V: TRBV9
J: TRBJ2-1
CDR3: CASSISSGGQFF
DNA: TGTGCCAGCAGTATTAGTAGCGGGGGGCAGTTCTTC

size: NA
D: TRBD2
V: TRBV18
J: TRBJ2-7
CDR3: CASSPRSGDYEQYF
DNA: TGTGCCAGCTCACCACGTAGCGGGGACTACGAGCAGTACTTC

size: NA
D: NA
V: TRBV12-3/TRBV12-4
J: TRBJ1-2
CDR3: CASSAAGDGYTF
DNA: TGTGCCAGCAGTGCCGCAGGGGATGGCTACACCTTC

size: NA
D: NA
V: TRBV4-2
J: TRBJ2-7
CDR3: CASSQEQETYEQYF
DNA: TGTGCCAGCAGCCAAGAGCAGGAGACCTACGAGCAGTACTTC

size: few
D: TRBD2
V: TRBV7-8
J: TRBJ2-1
CDR3: CASSPKGGLAADNEQFF
DNA: TGTGCCAGCAGCCCCAAGGGGGGACTAGCGGCTGACAATGAGCAGTTCTTC

size: NA
D: NA
V: TRBV2
J: TRBJ1-2
CDR3: CASSDSYRAYF
DNA: TGTGCCAGCAGTGATTCTTACAGGGCCTACTTC